This TCR beta chain stems from a study of T cell responses to AZD1222 COVID-19 vaccine (dated by TCRdb to the early 2020s). About the investigation overall: AZD1222 recipients with second doses at about 4 weeks or about 12 weeks were pooled, because spike-specific TCR depth and breadth did not differ between schedules. A total of 230 to 250 trial participants underwent TCR sequencing, of whom 200 to 220 had received two doses of AZD1222 and 26 had received two doses of the MenACWY control vaccine. Trial participants were enrolled into age subgroups of 18-55, 56-69 and 70-plus years, which contained 148, 28 and 57 TCR-sequenced participants, respectively.

Results and caveats for the whole study, not just this receptor: Because no samples from the day 14 peak response were available, repertoires could be characterized only after the peak T cell response. Spike-specific TCR breadth and depth rose significantly after two AZD1222 doses compared with day 0 and with MenACWY recipients. In the small 56-69-year group, the increase in depth fell short of significance, most likely because of low power. Most participants were white British and females outnumbered males, and the authors suggested that clonal diversity may have been underestimated. Conclusions about previously exposed vaccinees are limited because only five or six AZD1222 recipients were SARS-CoV-2 seropositive at baseline. The vaccine-associated CD4 TCRs covered the entire spike protein, and the dominant responses fell in regions 160-218 and 743-854. Epitopes outside the regions mutated in the B.1.351 and B.1.1.7 variants were reportedly recognized by nearly half of the unique spike-specific TCRs.

The sample's time point label, decoded: baseline before first vaccination. Vaccinee samples were obtained from the UK trials COV001 and COV002, which included a single-blind randomized controlled phase 2/3 trial of AZD1222 (ChAdOx1 nCoV-19) in healthy adults. For TCRbeta chain sequencing, PBMC samples from trial participants were taken at day 0 and at day 28 after the second dose. Spanning cysteine to phenylalanine, the CDR3 consists of 15 amino acids. Only the CDR3 region is kept as DNA, spanning 45 bases read in frame from base 1. The germline V gene (reference sequence) yields LNHDA for CDR1 and SQIVND for CDR2. Germline trimming: 10 bases from V, 0 bases from J; junction bases outside gene matches: 6. The CDR3 regions of human TCRbeta chains were analyzed by immunosequencing. As for the original processing: TCRs in the repertoires were matched against a reference library of SARS-CoV-2-specific TCRs that had been generated with the MIRA antigen-specificity platform. Breadth was defined as the fraction of unique TCRs that were SARS-CoV-2-associated, and depth was defined as the fraction of total T cells that were SARS-CoV-2-associated. Using the MIRA data, each spike-specific TCR was assigned both to the spike region to which the TCR was reactive and to a CD4 or CD8 class. Log10-transformed breadth and depth values were compared by one-way ANOVA with Sidak's multiple comparisons tests. TCRdb retrieved this table from immuneACCESS and kept in-frame rearrangements only. Not all clones are present; in checked studies, unresolved V genes account for under half, and no reason is known for the remainder. V, J and clone size are those of that table, while D and trimming were read from the DNA. The sample yields around 50,000 clones; about 86% were counted once. The ten largest make up roughly 10% of the sample.

Turning to this clone: There is no known antigen for this receptor. One base away there is no much larger clone; base qualities are not given.

The sample consisted of peripheral blood, taken on day 0 of AZD1222 vaccination. The chain was built from TRBV19 and TRBJ1-3, with 10 bases matching TRBD1. This clonotype originated in an adult in good health. The base sequence is TGTGCCACCCGGACAGGGGGAGGCTCTGGAAACACCATATATTTT. Its protein reads: CATRTGGGSGNTIYF.